Shown below are 15 T cell receptor beta chains from a single sample sequenced in a study of tumor and adjacent non-tumor tissue in lung cancer. RNA was extracted from bulk tissue without any cell sorting. The normal lung tissue was taken more than 3 cm from the tumor edge. The library came from three nested PCR rounds adapted from ARM-PCR protocols. TCRdb reprocessed the multiplex PCR reads via MiXCR and lists one record per CDR3 protein. The sample yields about 43,000 distinct CDR3 sequences, 60% seen once. What was sequenced was distant non-tumor lung tissue. The receptors originated from a man aged 45-65 years with non-small cell lung cancer.

With regard to this clonotype: Compared with germline, one end of the junction differs, possibly owing to a read error. This chain links TRBV29-1 with TRBJ2-2; weak D call: TRBD2 (6 bases). From germline, CDR1 is SQVTM and CDR2 ANQGSEA. The CDR3 contains 15 residues. The CDR3 loop is CSVNYGGGNAGELFF. CDR3 coding DNA: TGCAGCGTTAATTATGGTGGAGGGAACGCCGGGGAGCTGTTTTTT.

As for this clonotype: One end of the junction is discordant with germline, which a read error may explain. The chain employs TRBV4-1 and TRBJ2-6; D is perhaps TRBD1 (5 bases). CDR1 is MGHRA and CDR2 is YSYEKL in the germline V gene. The CDR3 loop spans 14 amino acids. The CDR3 coding sequence is TGCGCCAACAGGAAGTTGGATGGGGCCAACGTCCTGGCTTTC. Translation: CANRKLDGANVLAF.

This clonotype was observed many times. The V gene is TRBV30, the J gene TRBJ1-5; D gene unclear. Germline CDR1 GTSNPN, CDR2 SVGIG (reference sequence). The CDR3 has 13 residues. Between the trimmed V and J ends, which lost 1 base and 3 bases, there was a span of 7 bases. The CDR3 DNA reads TGTGCCTGGAGTGGGGAAACCAATCAGCCCCAGCATTTT. This sequence encodes CAWSGETNQPQHF.

This clonotype has just a few counts. This may be a read error: a much more frequent sequence differs by one nucleotide. This rearrangement joins TRBV4-2 to TRBJ2-5, with 7 positions matching TRBD1. The CDR3 length is 15 residues. The V gene's germline CDR1 is LGHNA and CDR2 YNFKEQ. The CDR3 reads CTSSQGTGVGETQYF. In DNA form, the CDR3 reads TGTACCAGCAGCCAAGGTACAGGGGTTGGCGAGACCCAGTACTTC.

A note on this clonotype: A single base separates this from a much larger clone, so it may be a read error. The chain couples TRBV11-2 to TRBJ1-3; no firm D call. Germline V CDR1 and CDR2: SGHAT, FQNNGV. The CDR3 sequence is 12 residues long. For the CDR3, the DNA is TGTGCCAGCACCTTAGAAGGCAACACCATATATTTT. This codes for CASTLEGNTIYF.

This clonotype was found once. The chain is built from TRBV6-5 and TRBJ1-5; D ambiguous. In germline, CDR1 is MNHEY, CDR2 SVGAGI. The CDR3 has 14 amino acids. DNA for the CDR3: TGTCCCGGCAGTCACGTTCGGGGTCAAGGGCCCCAGCATTTT. Protein: CPGSHVRGQGPQHF.

The chain recombines TRBV12-3 or TRBV12-4 with TRBJ2-3, with D perhaps TRBD2 (6 bases). This CDR3 is 15 amino acids long. Trimming shortened V by 8 bases and J by 5 bases, and 20 bases separated the two germline ends. The CDR3 loop reads CASCLSPGVRDTQYF. Here the CDR3 DNA reads TGTGCCAGCTGCTTAAGTCCGGGAGTCAGAGATACGCAGTATTTT.

About this clonotype itself: Because it lacks the conserved phenylalanine or tryptophan at the end, this CDR3 is likely a read error. J is TRBJ2-6 and V is TRBV6-6, with 8 bases identical to TRBD1. The CDR3 consists of 15 residues. After removal of 10 bases from V and 0 bases from J, the junction contained 5 bases not matched to a gene. Germline V gene sequence: CDR1 MNHNY, CDR2 SVGAGI (reference sequence). CDR3: CAILQGGSGANVLTV. The CDR3 DNA is TGTGCCATTCTACAGGGGGGCTCTGGGGCCAACGTCCTGACTGTC.

Details on this clonotype: A read error may be the cause here, since a much bigger clone is one base away. CDR3 residues: CASSPRQSSNEKLFF. The CDR3 DNA follows: TGTGCCAGCAGCCCGCGACAGTCAAGTAATGAAAAACTGTTTTTT. The genes are TRBV5-8 and TRBJ1-4, with a weak D call TRBD1 (5 bases). The germline gives CDR1 SGHTS, CDR2 YDEGEE. Trimming took off 4 bases at V and 4 bases at J, with 14 bases between the two ends. This CDR3 region has 15 residues.

This chain joins TRBV14 and TRBJ2-1; 9 positions match TRBD2. Germline V gene lookup returns CDR1 SGHDN and CDR2 FVKESK. The CDR3 loop spans 13 amino acids. The CDR3, as DNA: TGTGCGGGCAGCCCGGGACTAGCCAGTGAGCAGTTCTTC. It yields the protein CAGSPGLASEQFF.

With respect to this clonotype: One end of the junction is discordant with germline, which a read error may explain. This chain links TRBV5-4 with TRBJ1-1; TRBD1 matches 12 bases. This CDR3 region has 14 residues. The germline V gene has CDR1 SGHNT and CDR2 YYREEE (reference sequence). Here the CDR3 reads CASSFGTGGLETFF. CDR3 DNA sequence: TGTGCCAGCAGCTTCGGGACAGGGGGCCTTGAAACTTTCTTT.

Turning to this clonotype: Since a much larger clone is just one base distant, this may be a read error. This chain uses TRBV5-6 with TRBJ2-3; D gene unclear. Looked up from germline, CDR1 is SGHDT and CDR2 is YYEEEE. This CDR3 region has 12 residues. For the CDR3, the DNA is TGTGCCAGCAGCTTGGCAGGAGATAGGCAGTATTTT. Translating it yields CASSLAGDRQYF.

A remark on this clonotype: A junction boundary mismatches the germline segment, possibly from a read error. V gene TRBV10-2 combines with J gene TRBJ1-6; 7 nucleotides align to TRBD1. CDR3 length: 14 residues. Germline V CDR1 and CDR2: WSHSY, SAAADI. The CDR3 spells CANTWDSYNSSLHF. Written as DNA, the CDR3 is TGCGCCAACACTTGGGACAGCTATAATTCATCCCTCCACTTT.

This clonotype has ten or more counts. This chain links TRBV7-9 with TRBJ1-4, with 8 bases lining up with TRBD1. Germline V CDR1 and CDR2: SEHNR, FQNEAQ (reference sequence). Trimming cost V 2 bases and J 6 bases; bases outside gene matches: 2. CDR3 size: 14 residues. The CDR3 reads CASSLTGQDEKLFF. The CDR3 DNA reads as TGTGCCAGCAGCTTAACGGGACAGGATGAAAAACTGTTTTTT.

Comment on this clonotype: At one end the junction does not follow the germline gene, possibly because of a read error. This chain connects TRBV6-1 to TRBJ1-5; D possibly corresponds to TRBD1 (5 bases). The CDR3 contains 15 residues. Germline V gene sequence: CDR1 MNHNS, CDR2 SASEGT. In DNA, the CDR3 is TGTGCCAGCAGTGACGGTCTCTCAGGGAATCAGTCCCAGCATTTT. Its protein is CASSDGLSGNQSQHF.